This T cell receptor (beta chain) was identified in a study of blood T cell repertoires in COVID-19. From germline, CDR1 is SGHNT and CDR2 YYREEE (reference sequence). Deletions cut 2 bases from V and 3 bases from J, with 9 bases between. The CDR3 extends over 13 amino acids. The data were produced by immunoSEQ multiplex PCR, yet TCRdb's version contains in-frame clones alone and is incomplete. The top ten clones hold roughly 1.4% of a sample with hundreds of thousands of clones, more than 80% of them seen once. The chain links TRBV5-4 to TRBJ2-7; D is unresolved. The sample was peripheral blood. The clonotype was recovered from a woman aged 25 to 39 with active or convalescent COVID-19. The chain's CDR3 is CASSFRRCYEQYF. The CDR3 DNA follows: TGTGCCAGCAGCTTCCGCCGGTGCTACGAGCAGTACTTC.